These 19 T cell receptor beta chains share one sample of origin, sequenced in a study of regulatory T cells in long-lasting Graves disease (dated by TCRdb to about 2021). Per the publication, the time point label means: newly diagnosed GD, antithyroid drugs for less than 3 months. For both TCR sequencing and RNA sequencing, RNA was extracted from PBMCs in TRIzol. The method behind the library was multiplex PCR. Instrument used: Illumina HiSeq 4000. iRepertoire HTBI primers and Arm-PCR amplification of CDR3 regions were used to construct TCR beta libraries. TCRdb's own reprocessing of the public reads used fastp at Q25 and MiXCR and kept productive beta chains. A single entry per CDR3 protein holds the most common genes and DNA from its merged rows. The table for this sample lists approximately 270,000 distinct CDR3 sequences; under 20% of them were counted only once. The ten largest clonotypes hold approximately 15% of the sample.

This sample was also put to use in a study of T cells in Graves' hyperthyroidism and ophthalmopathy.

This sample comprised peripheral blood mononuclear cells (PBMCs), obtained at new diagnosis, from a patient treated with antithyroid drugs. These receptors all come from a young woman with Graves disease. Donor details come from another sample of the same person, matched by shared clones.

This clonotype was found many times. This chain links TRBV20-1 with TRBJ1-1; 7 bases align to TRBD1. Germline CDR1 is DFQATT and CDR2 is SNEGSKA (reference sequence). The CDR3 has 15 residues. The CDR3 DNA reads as TGCAGCGTGGGGGGGACAGATCCCATGAACACTGAAGCTTTCTTT. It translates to CSVGGTDPMNTEAFF.

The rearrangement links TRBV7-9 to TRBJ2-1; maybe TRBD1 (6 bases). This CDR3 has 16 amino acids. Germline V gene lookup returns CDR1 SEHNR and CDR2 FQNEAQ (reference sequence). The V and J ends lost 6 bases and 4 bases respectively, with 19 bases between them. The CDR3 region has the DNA TGTGCCAGCAGTCCTCAGGGGCACAGCCGTTACAATGAGCAGTTCTTC. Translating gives CASSPQGHSRYNEQFF.

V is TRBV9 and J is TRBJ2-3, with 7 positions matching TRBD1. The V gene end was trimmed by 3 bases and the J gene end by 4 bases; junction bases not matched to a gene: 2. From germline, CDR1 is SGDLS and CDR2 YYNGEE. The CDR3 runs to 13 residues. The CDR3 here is CASSAQGPDTQYF. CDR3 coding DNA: TGTGCCAGCAGCGCACAGGGGCCAGATACGCAGTATTTT.

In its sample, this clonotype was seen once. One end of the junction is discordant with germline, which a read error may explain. This CDR3 is CASSQATGVPINYGYTF. The CDR3 DNA is TGCGCCAGCAGCCAAGCTACAGGGGTACCCATTAACTATGGCTACACCTTC. The chain is built from TRBV11-2 and TRBJ1-2, with 7 nucleotides matching TRBD1. The germline gives CDR1 SGHAT, CDR2 FQNNGV. The CDR3 loop spans 17 amino acids.

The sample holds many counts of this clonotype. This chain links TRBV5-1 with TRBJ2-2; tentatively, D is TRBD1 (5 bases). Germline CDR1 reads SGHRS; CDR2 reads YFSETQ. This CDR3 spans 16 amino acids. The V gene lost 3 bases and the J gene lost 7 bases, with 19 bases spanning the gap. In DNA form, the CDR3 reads TGCGCCAGCAGCTATACGGACCCGACTCAGGGCGGGGAGCTGTTTTTT. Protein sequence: CASSYTDPTQGGELFF.

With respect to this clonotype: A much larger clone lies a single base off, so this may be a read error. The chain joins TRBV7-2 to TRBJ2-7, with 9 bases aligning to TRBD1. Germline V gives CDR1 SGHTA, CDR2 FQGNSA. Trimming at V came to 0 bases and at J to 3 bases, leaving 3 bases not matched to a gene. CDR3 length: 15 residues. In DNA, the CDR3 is TGTGCCAGCAGCTTAGCGGGACAGGGCCGCTACGAGCAGTACTTC. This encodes CASSLAGQGRYEQYF.

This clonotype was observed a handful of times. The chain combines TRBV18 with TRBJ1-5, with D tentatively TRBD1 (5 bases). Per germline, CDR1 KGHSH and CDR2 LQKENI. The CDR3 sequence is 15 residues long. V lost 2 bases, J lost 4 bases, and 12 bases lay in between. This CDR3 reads CASSPGWGGNQPQHF. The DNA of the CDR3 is TGTGCCAGCTCACCAGGTTGGGGGGGGAATCAGCCCCAGCATTTT.

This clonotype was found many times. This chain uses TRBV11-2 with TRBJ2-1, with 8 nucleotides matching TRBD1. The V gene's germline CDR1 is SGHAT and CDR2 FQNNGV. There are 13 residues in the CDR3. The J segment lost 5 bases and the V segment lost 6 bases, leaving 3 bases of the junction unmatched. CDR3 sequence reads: CASRDRVNNEQFF. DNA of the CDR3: TGTGCCAGCAGGGACAGGGTCAACAATGAGCAGTTCTTC.

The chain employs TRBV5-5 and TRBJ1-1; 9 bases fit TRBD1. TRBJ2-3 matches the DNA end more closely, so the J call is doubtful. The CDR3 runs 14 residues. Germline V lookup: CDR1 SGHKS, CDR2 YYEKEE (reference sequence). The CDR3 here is CASSQGQGLDTQYF. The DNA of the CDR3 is TGTGCCAGCAGCCAGGGACAGGGTTTGGATACGCAGTATTTT.

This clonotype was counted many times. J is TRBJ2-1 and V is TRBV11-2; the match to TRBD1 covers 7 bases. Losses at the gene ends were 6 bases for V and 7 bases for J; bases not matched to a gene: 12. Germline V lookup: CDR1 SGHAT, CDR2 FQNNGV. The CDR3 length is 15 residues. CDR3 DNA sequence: TGTGCCAGCAGATCTATAAGACAGGGCGGAAATGAGCAGTTCTTC. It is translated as CASRSIRQGGNEQFF.

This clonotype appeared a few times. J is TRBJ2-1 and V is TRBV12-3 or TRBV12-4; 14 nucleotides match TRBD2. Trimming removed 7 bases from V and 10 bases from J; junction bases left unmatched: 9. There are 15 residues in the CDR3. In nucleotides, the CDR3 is TGTGCCAGCACCGTGACTAGCGGGGGGGCGGGGGAGCAGTTCTTC. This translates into CASTVTSGGAGEQFF.

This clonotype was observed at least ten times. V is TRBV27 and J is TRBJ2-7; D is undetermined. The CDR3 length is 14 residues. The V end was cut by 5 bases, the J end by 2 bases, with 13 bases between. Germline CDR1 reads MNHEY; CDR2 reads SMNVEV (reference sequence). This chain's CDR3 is CASSPRLPPYEQYF. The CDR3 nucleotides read TGTGCCAGCAGTCCGCGACTCCCGCCCTACGAGCAGTACTTC.

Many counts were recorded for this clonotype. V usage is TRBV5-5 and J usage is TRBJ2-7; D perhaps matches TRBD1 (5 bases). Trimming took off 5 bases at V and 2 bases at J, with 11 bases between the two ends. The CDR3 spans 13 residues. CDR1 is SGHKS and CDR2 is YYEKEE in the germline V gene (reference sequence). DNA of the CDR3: TGTGCCAGCAGAAGAGACAGAGCCTACGAGCAGTACTTC. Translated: CASRRDRAYEQYF.

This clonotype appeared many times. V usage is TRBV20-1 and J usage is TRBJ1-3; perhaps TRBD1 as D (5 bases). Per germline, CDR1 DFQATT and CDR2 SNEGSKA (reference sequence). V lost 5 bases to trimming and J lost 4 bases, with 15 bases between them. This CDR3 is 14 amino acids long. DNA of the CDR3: TGCAGTGCTGACATAACAGGTGACGGAAACACCATATATTTT. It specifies CSADITGDGNTIYF.

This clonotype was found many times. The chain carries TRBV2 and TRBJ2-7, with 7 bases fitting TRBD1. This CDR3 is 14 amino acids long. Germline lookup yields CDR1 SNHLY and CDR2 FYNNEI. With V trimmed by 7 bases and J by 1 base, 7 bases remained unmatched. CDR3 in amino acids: CASTLVGQSYEQYF. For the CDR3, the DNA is TGTGCCAGCACCCTTGTGGGACAGTCCTACGAGCAGTACTTC.

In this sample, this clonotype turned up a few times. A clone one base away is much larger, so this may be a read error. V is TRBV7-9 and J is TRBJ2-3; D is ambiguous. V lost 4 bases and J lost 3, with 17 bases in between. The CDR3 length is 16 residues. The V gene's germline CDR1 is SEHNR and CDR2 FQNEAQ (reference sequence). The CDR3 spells CASSSPTGLATDTQYF. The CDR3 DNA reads TGTGCCAGCAGCTCGCCCACTGGCTTGGCAACAGATACGCAGTATTTT.

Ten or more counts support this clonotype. The CDR3 loop reads CASSRDGNYGYTF. As DNA, the CDR3 is TGTGCCAGCAGCCGGGACGGAAACTATGGCTACACCTTC. The chain recombines TRBV12-3 or TRBV12-4 with TRBJ1-2; weak D call: TRBD1 (5 bases). V lost 6 bases to trimming and J lost 2 bases, with 10 bases between them. The CDR3 sequence is 13 residues long.

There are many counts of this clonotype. The CDR3 here is CASGHGSSYEQYF. CDR3 in DNA: TGCGCCAGCGGACACGGTAGCTCCTACGAGCAGTACTTC. The chain combines TRBV10-2 with TRBJ2-7, with D perhaps matching TRBD1 (5 bases). With 8 bases removed from V and 0 bases from J, the gap between germline ends came to 11 bases. This CDR3 is built from 13 residues. Per the germline V gene, CDR1 is WSHSY and CDR2 is SAAADI.

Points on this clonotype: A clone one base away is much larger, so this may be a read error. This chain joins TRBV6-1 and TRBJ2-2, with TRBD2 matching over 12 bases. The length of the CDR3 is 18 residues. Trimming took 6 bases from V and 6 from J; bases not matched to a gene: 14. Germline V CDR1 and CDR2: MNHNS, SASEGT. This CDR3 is CASRGLAGPSGGPGELFF. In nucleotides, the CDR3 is TGTGCCAGCAGAGGACTAGCGGGGCCGTCTGGGGGGCCCGGGGAGCTGTTTTTT.